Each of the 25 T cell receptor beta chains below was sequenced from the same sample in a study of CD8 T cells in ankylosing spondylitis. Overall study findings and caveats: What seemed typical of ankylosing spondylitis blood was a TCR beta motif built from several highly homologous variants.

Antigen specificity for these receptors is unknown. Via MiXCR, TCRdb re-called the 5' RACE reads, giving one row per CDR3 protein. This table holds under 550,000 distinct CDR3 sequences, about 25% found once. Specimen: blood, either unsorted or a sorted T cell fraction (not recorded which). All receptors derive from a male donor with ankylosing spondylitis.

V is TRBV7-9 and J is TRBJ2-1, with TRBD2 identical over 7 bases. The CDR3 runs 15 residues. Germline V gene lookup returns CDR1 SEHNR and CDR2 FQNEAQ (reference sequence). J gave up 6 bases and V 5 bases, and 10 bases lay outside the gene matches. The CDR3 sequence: CASSLGGTYVNEQFF. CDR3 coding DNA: TGTGCCAGCAGCCTCGGGGGGACTTACGTCAATGAGCAGTTCTTC.

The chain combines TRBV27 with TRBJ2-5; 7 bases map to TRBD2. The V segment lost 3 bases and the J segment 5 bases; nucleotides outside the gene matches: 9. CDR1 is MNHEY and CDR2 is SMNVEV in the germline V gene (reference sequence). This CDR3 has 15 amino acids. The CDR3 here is CASSFRGSGRETQYF. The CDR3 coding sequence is TGTGCCAGCAGTTTCCGCGGGAGTGGGAGGGAGACCCAGTACTTC.

For the CDR3, the DNA is TGTGCCAGCAGTGAAGTGGCAGTACTGTATGGCTACACCTTC. This encodes CASSEVAVLYGYTF. This rearrangement joins TRBV6-1 to TRBJ1-2; D is unclear. Trimming removed 1 base at V and 5 bases at J, with 11 bases between. The CDR3 length is 14 residues. Germline CDR1 and CDR2: MNHNS and SASEGT.

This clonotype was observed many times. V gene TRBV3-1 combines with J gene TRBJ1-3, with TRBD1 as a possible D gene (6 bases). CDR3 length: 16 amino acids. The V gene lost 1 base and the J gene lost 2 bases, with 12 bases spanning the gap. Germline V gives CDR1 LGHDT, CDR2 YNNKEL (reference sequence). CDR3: CASSQALTGTGNTIYF. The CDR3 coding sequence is TGTGCCAGCAGCCAAGCCCTGACAGGAACTGGAAACACCATATATTTT.

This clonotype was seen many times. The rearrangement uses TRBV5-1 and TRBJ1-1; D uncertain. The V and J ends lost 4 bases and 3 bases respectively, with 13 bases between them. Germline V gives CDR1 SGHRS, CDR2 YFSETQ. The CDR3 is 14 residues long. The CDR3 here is CASSPMRADTEAFF. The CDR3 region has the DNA TGCGCCAGCAGCCCAATGAGAGCTGACACTGAAGCTTTCTTT. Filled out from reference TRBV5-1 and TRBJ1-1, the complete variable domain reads KAGVTQTPRYLIKTRGQQVTLSCSPISGHRSVSWYQQTPGQGLQFLFEYFSETQRNKGNFPGRFSGRQFSNSRSEMNVSTLELGDSALYLCASSPMRADTEAFFGQGTRLTVV.

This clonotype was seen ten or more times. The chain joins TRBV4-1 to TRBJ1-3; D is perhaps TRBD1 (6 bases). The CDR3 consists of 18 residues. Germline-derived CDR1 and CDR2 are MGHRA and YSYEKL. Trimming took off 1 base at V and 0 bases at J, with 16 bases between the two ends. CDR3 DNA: TGCGCCAGCAGCCAAGTCTACGGGGGGGCCCGCTCTGGAAACACCATATATTTT. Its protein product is CASSQVYGGARSGNTIYF.

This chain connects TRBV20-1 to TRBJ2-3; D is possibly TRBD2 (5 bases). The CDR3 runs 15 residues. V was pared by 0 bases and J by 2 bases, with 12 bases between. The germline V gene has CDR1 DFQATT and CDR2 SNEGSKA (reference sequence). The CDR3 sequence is CSARDSSGNTDTQYF. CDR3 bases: TGCAGTGCTAGAGATAGCTCGGGAAACACAGATACGCAGTATTTT.

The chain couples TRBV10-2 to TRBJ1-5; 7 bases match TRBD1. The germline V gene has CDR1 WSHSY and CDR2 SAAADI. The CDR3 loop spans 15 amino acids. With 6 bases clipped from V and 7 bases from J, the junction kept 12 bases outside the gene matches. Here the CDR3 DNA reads TGCGCCAGCAGCGAAGGACAGGCCAGTAGGCAGCCCCAGCATTTT. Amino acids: CASSEGQASRQPQHF.

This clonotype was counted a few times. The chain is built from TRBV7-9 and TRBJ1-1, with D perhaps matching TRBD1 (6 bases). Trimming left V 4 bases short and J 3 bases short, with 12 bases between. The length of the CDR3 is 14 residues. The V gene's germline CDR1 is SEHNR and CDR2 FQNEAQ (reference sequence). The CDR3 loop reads CASSSGVLDTEAFF. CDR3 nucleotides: TGTGCCAGCAGCTCAGGGGTACTGGACACTGAAGCTTTCTTT.

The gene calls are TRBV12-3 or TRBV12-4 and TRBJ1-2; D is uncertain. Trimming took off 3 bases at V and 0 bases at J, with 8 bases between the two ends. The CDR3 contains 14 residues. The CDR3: CASSFKGANYGYTF. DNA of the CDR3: TGTGCCAGCAGTTTTAAGGGAGCTAACTATGGCTACACCTTC.

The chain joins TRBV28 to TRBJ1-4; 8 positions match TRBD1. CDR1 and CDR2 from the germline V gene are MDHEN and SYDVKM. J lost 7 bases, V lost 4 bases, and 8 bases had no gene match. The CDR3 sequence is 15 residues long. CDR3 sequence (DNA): TGTGCCAGCAGTTCCAGTGGGACAGGACGTGAAAAACTGTTTTTT. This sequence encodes CASSSSGTGREKLFF.

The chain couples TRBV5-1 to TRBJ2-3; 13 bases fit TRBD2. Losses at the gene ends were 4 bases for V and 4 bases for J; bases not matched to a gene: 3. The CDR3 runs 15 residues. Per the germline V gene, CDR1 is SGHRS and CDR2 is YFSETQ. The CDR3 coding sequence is TGCGCCAGCAGCCCACTAGCGGGAGGGGCAGATACGCAGTATTTT. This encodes CASSPLAGGADTQYF.

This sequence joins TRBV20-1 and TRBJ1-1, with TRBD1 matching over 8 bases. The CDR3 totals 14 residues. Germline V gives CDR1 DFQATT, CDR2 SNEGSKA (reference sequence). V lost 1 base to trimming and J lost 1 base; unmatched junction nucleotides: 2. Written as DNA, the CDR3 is TGCAGTGCTAGAGCCGGACAGGGGAACACTGAAGCTTTCTTT. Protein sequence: CSARAGQGNTEAFF.

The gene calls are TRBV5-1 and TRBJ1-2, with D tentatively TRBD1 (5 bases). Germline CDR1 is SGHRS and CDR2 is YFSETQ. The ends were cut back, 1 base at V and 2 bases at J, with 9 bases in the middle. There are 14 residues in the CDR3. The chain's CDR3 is CASSLMTDNYGYTF. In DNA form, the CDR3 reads TGCGCCAGCAGCTTGATGACAGACAACTATGGCTACACCTTC.

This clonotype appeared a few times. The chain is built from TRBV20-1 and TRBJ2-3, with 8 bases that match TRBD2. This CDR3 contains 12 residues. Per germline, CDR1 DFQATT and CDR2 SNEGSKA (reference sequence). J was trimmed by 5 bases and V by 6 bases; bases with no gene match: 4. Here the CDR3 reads CSAGGAGDTQYF. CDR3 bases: TGCAGTGCCGGGGGGGCCGGAGATACGCAGTATTTT.

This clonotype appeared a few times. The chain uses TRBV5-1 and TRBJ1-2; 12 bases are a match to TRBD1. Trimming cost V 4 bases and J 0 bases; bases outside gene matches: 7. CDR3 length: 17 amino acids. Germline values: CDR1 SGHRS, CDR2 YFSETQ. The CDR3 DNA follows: TGCGCCAGCAGCCGGGGACAGGGGGCCCTCCCTAACTATGGCTACACCTTC. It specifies CASSRGQGALPNYGYTF. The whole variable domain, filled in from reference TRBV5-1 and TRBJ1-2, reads KAGVTQTPRYLIKTRGQQVTLSCSPISGHRSVSWYQQTPGQGLQFLFEYFSETQRNKGNFPGRFSGRQFSNSRSEMNVSTLELGDSALYLCASSRGQGALPNYGYTFGSGTRLTVV.

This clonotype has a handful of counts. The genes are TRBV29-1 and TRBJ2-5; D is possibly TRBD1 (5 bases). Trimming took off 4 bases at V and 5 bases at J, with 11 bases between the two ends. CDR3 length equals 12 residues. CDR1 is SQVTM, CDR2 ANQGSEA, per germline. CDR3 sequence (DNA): TGCAGCGTTGCTAGGGGTTCGGAGACCCAGTACTTC. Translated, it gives CSVARGSETQYF.

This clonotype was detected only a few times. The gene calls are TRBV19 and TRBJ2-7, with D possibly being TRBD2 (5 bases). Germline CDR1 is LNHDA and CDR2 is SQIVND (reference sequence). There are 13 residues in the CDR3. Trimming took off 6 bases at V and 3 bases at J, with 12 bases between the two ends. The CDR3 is CASSSGIYYEQYF. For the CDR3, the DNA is TGTGCCAGTAGCTCGGGAATATACTACGAGCAGTACTTC.

The CDR3 DNA follows: TGTGCCAGCAGCAAATGGGGGACTAGCGGGAGAATTGGGAATGAGCAGTTCTTC. Translating it yields CASSKWGTSGRIGNEQFF. The chain joins TRBV21-1 to TRBJ2-1; TRBD2 reflects the table's D call only, with no check against the DNA. TRBV21-1 is annotated as a pseudogene. The CDR3 contains 18 residues.

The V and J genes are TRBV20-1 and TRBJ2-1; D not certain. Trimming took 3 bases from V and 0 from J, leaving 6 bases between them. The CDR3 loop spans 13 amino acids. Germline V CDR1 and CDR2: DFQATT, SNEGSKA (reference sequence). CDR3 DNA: TGCAGTGCTAGCGGGCCCTCCTACAATGAGCAGTTCTTC. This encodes CSASGPSYNEQFF.

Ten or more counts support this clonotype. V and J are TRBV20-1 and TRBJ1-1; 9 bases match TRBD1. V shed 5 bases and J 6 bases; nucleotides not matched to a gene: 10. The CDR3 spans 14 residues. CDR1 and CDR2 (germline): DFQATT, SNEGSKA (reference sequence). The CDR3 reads CSAGRQGELAEAFF. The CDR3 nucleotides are TGCAGTGCTGGGAGACAGGGGGAGTTGGCTGAAGCTTTCTTT.

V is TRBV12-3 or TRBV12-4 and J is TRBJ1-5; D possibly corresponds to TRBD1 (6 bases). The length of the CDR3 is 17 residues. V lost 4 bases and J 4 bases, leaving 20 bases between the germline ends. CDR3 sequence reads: CASSSYSGVGANQPQHF. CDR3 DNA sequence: TGTGCCAGCAGTTCCTATTCAGGGGTAGGGGCGAATCAGCCCCAGCATTTT.

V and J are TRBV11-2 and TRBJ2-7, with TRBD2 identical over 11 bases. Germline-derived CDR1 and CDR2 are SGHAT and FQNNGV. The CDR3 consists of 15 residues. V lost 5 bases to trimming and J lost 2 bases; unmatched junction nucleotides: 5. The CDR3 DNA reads TGTGCCAGCAGCCGCGAGACTAGCGGGACCTACGAGCAGTACTTC. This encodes CASSRETSGTYEQYF.

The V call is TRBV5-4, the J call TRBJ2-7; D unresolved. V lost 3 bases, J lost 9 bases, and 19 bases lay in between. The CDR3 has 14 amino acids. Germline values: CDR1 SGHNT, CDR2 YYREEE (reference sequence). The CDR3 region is CASSWSGRTRGQYF. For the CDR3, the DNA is TGTGCCAGCAGCTGGTCCGGACGCACTCGAGGGCAGTACTTC.

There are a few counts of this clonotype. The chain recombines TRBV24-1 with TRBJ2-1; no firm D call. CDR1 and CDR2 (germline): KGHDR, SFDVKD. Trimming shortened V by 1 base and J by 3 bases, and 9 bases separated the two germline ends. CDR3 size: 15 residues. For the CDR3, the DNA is TGTGCCACCAGTGATTTAGGGCAGCACTACAATGAGCAGTTCTTC. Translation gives CATSDLGQHYNEQFF.